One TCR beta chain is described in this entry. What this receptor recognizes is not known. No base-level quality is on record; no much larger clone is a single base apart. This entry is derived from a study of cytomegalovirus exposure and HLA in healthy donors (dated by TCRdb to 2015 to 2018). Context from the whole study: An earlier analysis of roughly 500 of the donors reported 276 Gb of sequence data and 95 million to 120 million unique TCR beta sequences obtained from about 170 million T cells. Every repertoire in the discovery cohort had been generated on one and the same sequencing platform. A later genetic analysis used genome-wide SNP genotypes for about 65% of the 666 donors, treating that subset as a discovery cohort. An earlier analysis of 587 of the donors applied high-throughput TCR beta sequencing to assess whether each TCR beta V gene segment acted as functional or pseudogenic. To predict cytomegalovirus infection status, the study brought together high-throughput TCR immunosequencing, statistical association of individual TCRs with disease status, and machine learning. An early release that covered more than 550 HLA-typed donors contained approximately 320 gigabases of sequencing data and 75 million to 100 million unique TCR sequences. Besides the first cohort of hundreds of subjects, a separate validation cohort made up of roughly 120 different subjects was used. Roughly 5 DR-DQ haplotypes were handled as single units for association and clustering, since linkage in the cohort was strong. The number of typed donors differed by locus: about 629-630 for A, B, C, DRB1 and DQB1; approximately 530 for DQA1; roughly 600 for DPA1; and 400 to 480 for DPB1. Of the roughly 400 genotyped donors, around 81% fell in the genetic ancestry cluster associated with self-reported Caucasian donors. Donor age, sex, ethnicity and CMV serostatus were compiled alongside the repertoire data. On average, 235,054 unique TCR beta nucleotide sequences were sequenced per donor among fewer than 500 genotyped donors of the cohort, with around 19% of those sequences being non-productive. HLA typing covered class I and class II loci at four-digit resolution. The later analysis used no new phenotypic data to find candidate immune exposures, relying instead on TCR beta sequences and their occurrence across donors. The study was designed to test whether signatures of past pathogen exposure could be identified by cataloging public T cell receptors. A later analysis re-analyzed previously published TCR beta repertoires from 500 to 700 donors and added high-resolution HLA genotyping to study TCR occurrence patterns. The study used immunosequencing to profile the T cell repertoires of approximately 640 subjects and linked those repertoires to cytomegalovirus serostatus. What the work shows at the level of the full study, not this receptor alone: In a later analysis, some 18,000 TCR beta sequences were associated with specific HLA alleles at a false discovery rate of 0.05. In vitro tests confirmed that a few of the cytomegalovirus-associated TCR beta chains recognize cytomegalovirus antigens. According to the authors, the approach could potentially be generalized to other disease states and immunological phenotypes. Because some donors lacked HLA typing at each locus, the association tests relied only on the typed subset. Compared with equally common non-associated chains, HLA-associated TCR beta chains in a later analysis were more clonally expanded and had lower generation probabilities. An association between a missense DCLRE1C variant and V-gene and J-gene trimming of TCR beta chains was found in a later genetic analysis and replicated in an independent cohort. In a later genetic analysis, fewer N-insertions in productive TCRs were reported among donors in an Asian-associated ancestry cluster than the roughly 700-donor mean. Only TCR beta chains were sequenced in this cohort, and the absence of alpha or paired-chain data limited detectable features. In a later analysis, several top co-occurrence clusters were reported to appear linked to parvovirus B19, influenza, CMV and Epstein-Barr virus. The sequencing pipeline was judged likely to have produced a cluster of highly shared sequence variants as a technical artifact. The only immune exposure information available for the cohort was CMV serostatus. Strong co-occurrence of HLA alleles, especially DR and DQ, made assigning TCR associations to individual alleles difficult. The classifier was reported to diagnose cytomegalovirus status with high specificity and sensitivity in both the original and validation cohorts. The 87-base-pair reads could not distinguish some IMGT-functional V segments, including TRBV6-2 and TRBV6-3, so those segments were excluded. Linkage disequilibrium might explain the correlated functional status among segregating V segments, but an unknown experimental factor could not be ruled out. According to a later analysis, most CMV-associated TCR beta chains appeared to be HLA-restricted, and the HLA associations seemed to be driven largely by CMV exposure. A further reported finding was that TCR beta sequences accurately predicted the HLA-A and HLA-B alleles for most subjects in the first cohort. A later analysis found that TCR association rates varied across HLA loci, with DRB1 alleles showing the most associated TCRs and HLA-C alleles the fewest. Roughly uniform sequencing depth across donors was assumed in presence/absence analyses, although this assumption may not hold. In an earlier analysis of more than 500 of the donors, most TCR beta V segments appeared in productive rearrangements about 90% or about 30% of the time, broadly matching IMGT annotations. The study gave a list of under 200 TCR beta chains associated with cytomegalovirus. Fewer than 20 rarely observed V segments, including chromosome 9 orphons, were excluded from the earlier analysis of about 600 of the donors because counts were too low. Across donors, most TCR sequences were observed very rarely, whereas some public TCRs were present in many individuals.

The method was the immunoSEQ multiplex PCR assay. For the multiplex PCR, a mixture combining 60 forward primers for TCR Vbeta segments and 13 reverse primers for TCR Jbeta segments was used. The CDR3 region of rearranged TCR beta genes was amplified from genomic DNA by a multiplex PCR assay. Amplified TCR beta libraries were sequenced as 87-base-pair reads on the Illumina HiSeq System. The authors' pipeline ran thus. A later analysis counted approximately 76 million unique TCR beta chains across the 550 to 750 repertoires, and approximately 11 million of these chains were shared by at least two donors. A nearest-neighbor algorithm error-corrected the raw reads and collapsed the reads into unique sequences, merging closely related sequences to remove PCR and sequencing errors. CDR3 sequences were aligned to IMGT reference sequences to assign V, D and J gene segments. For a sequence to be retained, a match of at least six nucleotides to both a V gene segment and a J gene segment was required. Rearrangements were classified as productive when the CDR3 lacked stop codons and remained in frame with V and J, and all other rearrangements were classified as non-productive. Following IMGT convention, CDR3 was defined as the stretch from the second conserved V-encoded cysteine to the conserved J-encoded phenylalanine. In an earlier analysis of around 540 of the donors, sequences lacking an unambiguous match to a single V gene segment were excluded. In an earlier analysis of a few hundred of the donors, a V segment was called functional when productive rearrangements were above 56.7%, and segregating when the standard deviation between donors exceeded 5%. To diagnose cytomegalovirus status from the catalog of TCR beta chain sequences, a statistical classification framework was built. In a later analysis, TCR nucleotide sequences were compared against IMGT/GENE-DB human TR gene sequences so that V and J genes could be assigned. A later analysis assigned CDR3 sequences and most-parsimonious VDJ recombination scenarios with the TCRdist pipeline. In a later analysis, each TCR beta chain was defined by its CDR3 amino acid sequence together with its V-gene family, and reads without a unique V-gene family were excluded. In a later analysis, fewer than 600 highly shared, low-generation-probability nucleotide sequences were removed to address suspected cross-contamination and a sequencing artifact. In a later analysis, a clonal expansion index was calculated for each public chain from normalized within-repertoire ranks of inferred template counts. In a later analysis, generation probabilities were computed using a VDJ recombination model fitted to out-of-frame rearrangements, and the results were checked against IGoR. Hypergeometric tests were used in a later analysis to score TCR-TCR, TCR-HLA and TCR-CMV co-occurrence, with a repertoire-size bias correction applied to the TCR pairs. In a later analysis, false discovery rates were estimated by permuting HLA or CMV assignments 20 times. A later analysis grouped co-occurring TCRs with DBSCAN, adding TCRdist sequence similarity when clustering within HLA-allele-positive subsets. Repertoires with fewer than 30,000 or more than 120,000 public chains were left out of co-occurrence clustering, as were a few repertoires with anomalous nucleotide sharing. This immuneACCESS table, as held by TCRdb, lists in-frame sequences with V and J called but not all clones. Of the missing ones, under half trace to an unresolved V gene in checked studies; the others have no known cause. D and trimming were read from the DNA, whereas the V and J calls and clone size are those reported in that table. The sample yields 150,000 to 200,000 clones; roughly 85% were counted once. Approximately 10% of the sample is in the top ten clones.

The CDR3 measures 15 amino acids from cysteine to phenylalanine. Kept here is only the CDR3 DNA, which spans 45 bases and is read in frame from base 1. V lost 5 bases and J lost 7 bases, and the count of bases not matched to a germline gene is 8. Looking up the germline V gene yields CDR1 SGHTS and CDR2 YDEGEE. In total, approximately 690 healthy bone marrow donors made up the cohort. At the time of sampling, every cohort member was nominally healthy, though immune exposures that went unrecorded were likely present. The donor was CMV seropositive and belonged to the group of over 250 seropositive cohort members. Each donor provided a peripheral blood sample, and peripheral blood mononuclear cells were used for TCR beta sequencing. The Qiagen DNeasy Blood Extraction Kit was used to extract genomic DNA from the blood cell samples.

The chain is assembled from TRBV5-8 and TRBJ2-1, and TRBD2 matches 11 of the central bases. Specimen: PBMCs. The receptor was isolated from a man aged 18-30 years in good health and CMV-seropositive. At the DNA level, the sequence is TGTGCCAGCAGGGGACTAGCGGAAATCAATAATGAGCAGTTCTTC. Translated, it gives CASRGLAEINNEQFF.